The T cell receptor (beta chain) described here comes from a study of T cells in localized non-small cell lung cancer. Study-wide findings and caveats: Uninvolved adjacent lung had the highest recorded T cell clonality, with tumor below it. A median of around 52 clones ranked among the top 100 in tumor appeared in adjacent lung. Those with higher blood T cell density had longer overall survival.

With regard to this clone: No antigen is known for it.

This table comes from immunoSEQ multiplex PCR, and its TCRdb copy is limited to in-frame clones, with some not included. The data contain roughly 20,000 clones, 89% of them singletons. Trimming left V 5 bases short and J 6 bases short, with 11 bases between. The germline gives CDR1 SQVTM, CDR2 ANQGSEA. This CDR3 spans 11 amino acids. Specimen: peripheral blood, collected before any cancer treatment. The chain employs TRBV29-1 and TRBJ2-7; tentative D call: TRBD2 (6 bases). This TCR was recovered from a man aged 35 to 69 with stage I lung adenocarcinoma. CDR3 sequence reads: CSVSAGSEQYF. CDR3 nucleotides: TGCAGCGTTAGTGCGGGGTCCGAGCAGTACTTC.